This entry lists 18 T cell receptor beta chains sequenced from one sample in a study of CD8+ T cells in alopecia areata. Treatment meaning: oral pan-JAK inhibitor, 5-10 mg twice daily. Once RNA had been extracted, it was reverse transcribed into cDNA to act as the sequencing template. Assay used: immunoSEQ multiplex PCR; TCRdb lists only in-frame clones, some missing. Counted here are 200,000 or so clones, about three fifths occurring once; the ten biggest clones make up 5.5%. The starting material was CD4+ T cells sorted from blood, obtained at week 24, from a patient treated with tofacitinib. The receptors here all came from a human donor with alopecia areata.

The CDR3 is CAWRSGLKTDTQYF. CDR3 DNA sequence: TGTGCCTGGAGAAGTGGACTAAAGACAGATACGCAGTATTTT. The chain employs TRBV30 and TRBJ2-3; weak D call: TRBD2 (6 bases). The germline CDR1 and CDR2 sequences are GTSNPN and SVGIG (reference sequence). This CDR3 region has 14 residues. Trimming took 3 bases from V and 3 from J, leaving 13 bases between them. The full variable domain, with the rest looked up from reference TRBV30 and TRBJ2-3, is SQTIHQWPATLVQPVGSPLSLECTVEGTSNPNLYWYRQAAGRGLQLLFYSVGIGQISSEVPQNLSASRPQDRQFILSSKKLLLSDSGFYLCAWRSGLKTDTQYFGPGTRLTVL.

This clone was seen a few times. The V and J genes are TRBV2 and TRBJ2-5; 8 bases fit TRBD2. The CDR3 has 12 residues. CDR1 and CDR2 (germline): SNHLY, FYNNEI. After removal of 8 bases from V and 5 bases from J, the junction contained 4 bases not matched to a gene. In DNA form, the CDR3 reads TGTGCCAGCGGAAGCGGGGGCGAGACCCAGTACTTC. Amino acid sequence: CASGSGGETQYF.

The chain links TRBV28 to TRBJ1-2; unclear D gene. From germline, CDR1 is MDHEN and CDR2 SYDVKM. The ends were cut back, 6 bases at V and 7 bases at J, with 9 bases in the middle. The CDR3 contains 11 residues. The CDR3 region is CASRLKTGYTF. The CDR3 bases are TGTGCCAGCAGACTCAAGACTGGCTACACCTTC.

V and J are TRBV30 and TRBJ2-3; 9 bases align to TRBD1. The germline CDR1 and CDR2 sequences are GTSNPN and SVGIG (reference sequence). Unmatched junction bases numbered 7, after V lost 3 bases and J lost 3 bases. CDR3 size: 15 residues. The CDR3 loop reads CAWSAGTGSTDTQYF. The DNA of the CDR3 is TGTGCCTGGAGCGCCGGGACAGGGAGTACAGATACGCAGTATTTT.

This chain uses TRBV30 with TRBJ1-1; D perhaps matches TRBD1 (6 bases). Germline lookup yields CDR1 GTSNPN and CDR2 SVGIG (reference sequence). V gave up 5 bases and J gave up 5 bases, with 21 bases separating them. This CDR3 comprises 15 residues. The CDR3 DNA reads TGTGCCTGGGTACCCCTCCAGGGGAGGGGGACTGAAGCTTTCTTT. It is translated as CAWVPLQGRGTEAFF.

The J gene is TRBJ2-5, the V gene TRBV5-1; D gene ambiguous. This CDR3 contains 15 residues. The V and J ends lost 1 base and 1 base respectively, with 11 bases between them. CDR1 is SGHRS and CDR2 is YFSETQ in the germline V gene. The CDR3 nucleotides are TGCGCCAGCAGCTTGTACTCTTCAGGCCAAGAGACCCAGTACTTC. It encodes CASSLYSSGQETQYF.

The chain recombines TRBV2 with TRBJ1-4; D perhaps matches TRBD1 (6 bases). CDR1 SNHLY and CDR2 FYNNEI come from the germline V gene. Trimming took 7 bases from V and 5 from J, leaving 14 bases between them. The length of the CDR3 is 14 residues. DNA of the CDR3: TGTGCCAGCATTCGGGGACAATCAAATGAAAAACTGTTTTTT. Its protein is CASIRGQSNEKLFF.

This clone was seen many times. The V and J genes are TRBV28 and TRBJ2-7; D gene uncertain. CDR3 length: 13 residues. Germline V gene data show CDR1 as MDHEN and CDR2 as SYDVKM. Trimming removed 6 bases from V and 6 bases from J, with 15 bases in between. CDR3: CASRSPLSGEQYF. The CDR3 DNA sequence: TGTGCCAGCAGATCCCCGCTATCGGGCGAGCAGTACTTC. Full variable domain (remainder filled in from reference TRBV28 and TRBJ2-7): DVKVTQSSRYLVKRTGEKVFLECVQDMDHENMFWYRQDPGLGLRLIYFSYDVKMKEKGDIPEGYSVSREKKERFSLILESASTNQTSMYLCASRSPLSGEQYFGPGTRLTVT.

V usage is TRBV29-1 and J usage is TRBJ1-2; 7 bases are a match to TRBD1. The CDR3 sequence is 13 residues long. The germline V gene has CDR1 SQVTM and CDR2 ANQGSEA. J was trimmed by 8 bases and V by 1 base; bases with no gene match: 7. CDR3 DNA: TGCAGCGTTGAAGGACAGGGCAAATGGGGCTACACCTTC. This encodes CSVEGQGKWGYTF.

Turning to this clone: Other DNA sequences in the sample encode the same CDR3. The chain uses TRBV5-1 and TRBJ1-1, with D unresolved. V shed 2 bases and J shed 1 base, with 6 bases lying between them. This CDR3 is built from 13 residues. Per germline, CDR1 SGHRS and CDR2 YFSETQ. The CDR3 sequence: CASSFGGNTEAFF. CDR3 in DNA: TGCGCCAGCAGCTTTGGTGGGAACACTGAAGCTTTCTTT.

This sequence joins TRBV30 and TRBJ1-1; D is undetermined. In germline, CDR1 is GTSNPN, CDR2 SVGIG (reference sequence). The CDR3 spans 12 residues. Trimming cost V 3 bases and J 7 bases, with 12 bases left between them. The CDR3 here is CAWREQRGEAFF. The CDR3 bases are TGTGCCTGGAGAGAGCAGCGGGGTGAAGCTTTCTTT.

This chain joins TRBV29-1 and TRBJ2-1; TRBD2 matches 9 bases. Germline trimming cut 4 bases from V and 10 bases from J; bases unmatched to any gene: 11. There are 14 residues in the CDR3. Looked up from germline, CDR1 is SQVTM and CDR2 is ANQGSEA. CDR3 coding DNA: TGCAGCGTTGTTCGGACTAGCGAAGTCGGAGAGCAGTTCTTC. Translating gives CSVVRTSEVGEQFF.

The chain carries TRBV5-1 and TRBJ2-7; D remains ambiguous. Germline V lookup: CDR1 SGHRS, CDR2 YFSETQ. The V end was cut by 2 bases, the J end by 5 bases, with 11 bases between. The CDR3 totals 13 residues. The CDR3 nucleotides are TGCGCCAGCAGCTTCACCGTAGGAGACGAGCAGTACTTC. It is translated as CASSFTVGDEQYF.

In this sample, this clone turned up a few times. The chain joins TRBV15 to TRBJ1-5, with D possibly TRBD1 on 5 matching bases. This CDR3 spans 13 amino acids. Germline CDR1 is LNHNV and CDR2 is YYDKDF (reference sequence). V was cut by 5 bases and J by 7 bases, with 12 bases left in between. Written as DNA, the CDR3 is TGTGCCACCAGCCGGGGGGGTGAACAGCCCCAGCATTTT. Protein sequence: CATSRGGEQPQHF.

This chain connects TRBV18 to TRBJ2-4; 7 bases are a match to TRBD1. The CDR3 loop spans 14 amino acids. The V gene's germline CDR1 is KGHSH and CDR2 LQKENI. With V trimmed by 6 bases and J by 3 bases, 5 bases remained unmatched. CDR3 sequence (DNA): TGTGCCAGCTCGACAGGGTTTGTCAAAAACATTCAGTACTTC. Its translation: CASSTGFVKNIQYF.

V is TRBV10-3 and J is TRBJ2-1; D not resolved. The CDR3 length is 12 residues. The V gene lost 1 base and the J gene lost 4 bases, with 2 bases spanning the gap. Germline loops: CDR1 ENHRY, CDR2 SYGVKD. CDR3 coding DNA: TGTGCCATCAGTGAGTTGTACAATGAGCAGTTCTTC. This gives the protein CAISELYNEQFF.

This clone appeared a few times. The gene calls are TRBV29-1 and TRBJ2-7, with TRBD2 identical over 11 bases. Germline V gene lookup returns CDR1 SQVTM and CDR2 ANQGSEA. The CDR3 has 14 residues. Losses at the gene ends were 6 bases for V and 3 bases for J; bases not matched to a gene: 7. CDR3 residues: CSVRLAGSSYEQYF. The DNA of the CDR3 is TGCAGCGTGCGACTAGCGGGATCTAGCTACGAGCAGTACTTC.

V usage is TRBV27 and J usage is TRBJ1-2; 7 positions match TRBD1. The CDR3 is made up of 14 amino acids. Germline V gives CDR1 MNHEY, CDR2 SMNVEV (reference sequence). With V trimmed by 5 bases and J by 5 bases, 8 bases remained unmatched. CDR3 amino acids: CASSIETGTYGYTF. For the CDR3, the DNA is TGTGCCAGCAGTATCGAGACAGGGACTTATGGCTACACCTTC.